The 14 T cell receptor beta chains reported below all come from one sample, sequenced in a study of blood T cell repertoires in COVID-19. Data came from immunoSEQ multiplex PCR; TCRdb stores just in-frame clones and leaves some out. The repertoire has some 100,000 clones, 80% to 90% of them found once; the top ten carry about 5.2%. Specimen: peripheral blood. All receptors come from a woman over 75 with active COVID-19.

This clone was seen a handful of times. The CDR3 loop reads CASTKDWSSYNEQFF. CDR3 DNA: TGTGCCAGCACCAAAGACTGGAGCTCCTACAATGAGCAGTTCTTC. V is TRBV3-1 (or the pseudogene TRBV3-2) and J is TRBJ2-1; D is unresolved. The CDR3 has 15 residues. V lost 7 bases and J lost 0, with 13 bases in between. Germline assignment: CDR1 LGHDT and CDR2 YNNKEL (reference sequence).

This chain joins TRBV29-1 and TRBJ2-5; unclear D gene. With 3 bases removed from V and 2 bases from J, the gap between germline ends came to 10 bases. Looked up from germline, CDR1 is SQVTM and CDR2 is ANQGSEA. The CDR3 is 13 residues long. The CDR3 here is CSVDGLLQETQYF. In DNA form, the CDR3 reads TGCAGCGTTGATGGCCTTTTGCAAGAGACCCAGTACTTC.

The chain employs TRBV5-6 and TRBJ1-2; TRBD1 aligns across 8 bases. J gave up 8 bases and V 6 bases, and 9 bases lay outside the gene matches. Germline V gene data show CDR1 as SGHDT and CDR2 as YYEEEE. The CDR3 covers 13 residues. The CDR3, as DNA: TGTGCCAGCACGATTCAGGGGGCGGGAGGCTACACCTTC. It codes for CASTIQGAGGYTF.

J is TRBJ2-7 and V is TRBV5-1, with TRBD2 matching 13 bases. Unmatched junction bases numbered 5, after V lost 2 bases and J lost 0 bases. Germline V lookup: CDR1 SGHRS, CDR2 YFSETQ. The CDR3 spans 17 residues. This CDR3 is CASSFGLAGASSYEQYF. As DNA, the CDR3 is TGCGCCAGCAGCTTCGGACTAGCGGGGGCTAGCTCCTACGAGCAGTACTTC.

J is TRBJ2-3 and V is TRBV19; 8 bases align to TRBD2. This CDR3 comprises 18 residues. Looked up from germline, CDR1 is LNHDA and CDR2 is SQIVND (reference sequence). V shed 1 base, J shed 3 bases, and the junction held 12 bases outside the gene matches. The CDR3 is CASSIGTSGQLFTDTQYF. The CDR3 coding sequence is TGTGCCAGTAGTATAGGAACTAGCGGTCAACTTTTTACAGATACGCAGTATTTT.

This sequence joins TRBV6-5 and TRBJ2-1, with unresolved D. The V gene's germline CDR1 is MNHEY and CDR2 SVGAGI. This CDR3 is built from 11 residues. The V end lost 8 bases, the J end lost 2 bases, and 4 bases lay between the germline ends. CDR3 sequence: CASRAYNEQFF. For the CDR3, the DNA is TGTGCCAGCCGCGCCTACAATGAGCAGTTCTTC.

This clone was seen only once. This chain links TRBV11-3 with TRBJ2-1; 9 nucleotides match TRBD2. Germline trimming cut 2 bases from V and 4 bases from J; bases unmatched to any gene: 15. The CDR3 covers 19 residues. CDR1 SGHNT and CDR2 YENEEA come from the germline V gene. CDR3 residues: CASSLPVGSGSMGYNEQFF. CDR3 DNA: TGTGCCAGCAGCTTACCGGTTGGTAGCGGGAGTATGGGGTACAATGAGCAGTTCTTC.

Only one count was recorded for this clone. The CDR3 reads CASSGASGHYEQYF. The CDR3 DNA sequence: TGTGCCAGCAGTGGAGCTTCCGGACACTACGAGCAGTACTTC. This chain joins TRBV28 and TRBJ2-7, with D possibly being TRBD1 (5 bases). The germline V gene has CDR1 MDHEN and CDR2 SYDVKM. V lost 5 bases, J lost 3 bases, and 14 bases lay in between. This CDR3 contains 14 residues.

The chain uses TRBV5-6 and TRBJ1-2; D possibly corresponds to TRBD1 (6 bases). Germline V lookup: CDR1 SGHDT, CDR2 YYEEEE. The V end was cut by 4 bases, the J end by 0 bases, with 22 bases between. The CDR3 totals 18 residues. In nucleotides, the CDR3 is TGTGCCAGCAGCCCCCTTTGGACAGCCGATCCGGCTAACTATGGCTACACCTTC. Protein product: CASSPLWTADPANYGYTF.

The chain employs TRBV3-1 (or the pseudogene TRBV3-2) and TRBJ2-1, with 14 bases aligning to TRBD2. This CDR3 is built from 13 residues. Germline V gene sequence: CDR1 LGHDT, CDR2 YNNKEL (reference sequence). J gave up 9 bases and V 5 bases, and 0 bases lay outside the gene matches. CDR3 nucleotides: TGTGCCAGCAGCGGGACTAGCGGGAGTGAGCAGTTCTTC. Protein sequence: CASSGTSGSEQFF.

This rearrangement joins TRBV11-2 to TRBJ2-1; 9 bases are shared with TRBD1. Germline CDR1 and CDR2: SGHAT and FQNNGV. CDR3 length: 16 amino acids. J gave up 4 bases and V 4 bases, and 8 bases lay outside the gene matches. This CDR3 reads CASSSPAGTGYNEQFF. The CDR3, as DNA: TGTGCCAGCAGCTCGCCCGCCGGGACAGGGTACAATGAGCAGTTCTTC.

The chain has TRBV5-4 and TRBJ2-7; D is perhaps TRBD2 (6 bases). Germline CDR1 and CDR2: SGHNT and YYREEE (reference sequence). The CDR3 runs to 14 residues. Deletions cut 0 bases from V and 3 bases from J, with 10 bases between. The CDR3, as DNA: TGTGCCAGCAGCTTGGGGGGGGTTCGCTACGAGCAGTACTTC. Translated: CASSLGGVRYEQYF.

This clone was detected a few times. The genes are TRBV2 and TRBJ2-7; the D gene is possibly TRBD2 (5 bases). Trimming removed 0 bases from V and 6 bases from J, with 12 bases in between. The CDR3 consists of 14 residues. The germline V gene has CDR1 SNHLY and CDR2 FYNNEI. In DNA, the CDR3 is TGTGCCAGCAGTGAAGCGCTAGCCGGGGTCGAGCAGTACTTC. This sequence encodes CASSEALAGVEQYF.

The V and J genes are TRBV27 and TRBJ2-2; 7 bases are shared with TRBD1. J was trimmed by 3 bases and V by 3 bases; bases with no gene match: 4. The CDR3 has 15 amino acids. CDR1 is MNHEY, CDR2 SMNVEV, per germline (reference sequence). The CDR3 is CASSFGDRYTGELFF. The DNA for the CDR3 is TGTGCCAGCAGTTTTGGGGACAGATACACCGGGGAGCTGTTTTTT.